This T cell receptor (beta chain) was captured in a study of T-cell memory formation after mild COVID-19. TCRdb reanalysed the 5' RACE reads using MiXCR and keeps one entry per CDR3 protein. The data hold 120,000 to 150,000 distinct CDR3 sequences, with around 5.8% observed a single time. Study results and limitations: Clones that got smaller from day 15 to 85 had even CD4/CD8, while clones growing later tipped toward CD4+. The CD4+ clones that contracted clustered mainly within CM and EM, and the CD8+ clones concentrated in EMRA. SARS-CoV-2 specificity was not confirmed for second-wave clones peaking on day 37.

Regarding this clonotype: Its specificity is unknown.

The TCR comes from an adult woman who had mild COVID-19 (a few samples of this study predate the infection). Cell type and time point are not known. The specimen sequenced was PBMCs or a T cell subset sorted from them (not recorded which).

The CDR3 DNA follows: TGCGCCAGCAGCTTTCCGACAGGGGTGACTGAAGCTTTCTTT. Translated: CASSFPTGVTEAFF. The V call is TRBV4-1, the J call TRBJ1-1; TRBD1 aligns across 8 bases. CDR1 MGHRA and CDR2 YSYEKL come from the germline V gene. The CDR3 totals 14 residues. The trim removed 5 bases at V and 5 bases at J, leaving 7 bases unmatched.